Below are 15 T cell receptor beta chains sequenced from a single sample in a study of post-analysis software for immune sequencing data (dated by TCRdb to 2015 to 2017). These receptors are not linked to any known antigen. Receptor amplification or capture employed PCR. This sample was sequenced with an Illumina HiSeq 2500. To reduce PCR and sequencing biases, unique molecular identifiers were incorporated into the TCR beta cDNA libraries. Clones were called with MiXCR by TCRdb after fastp trimmed the public reads at Q25, and only in-frame beta chains were retained. All rows with the same CDR3 protein become a single entry with the most common DNA and genes. The sample table records about 190,000 distinct CDR3 sequences; around 30% of these occur just once. The ten largest clonotypes hold around 3.7% of the sample. Broader findings and caveats from the paper: Significantly higher frequencies in patients than in controls were found for roughly 5 TRBV segments, including TRBV5-6, TRBV5-1 and TRBV20-1.

Specimen: blood. The receptor source for this set is a girl under 18 with multiple sclerosis.

This clonotype was observed at least ten times. The chain links TRBV5-8 to TRBJ2-6, with D uncertain. Germline-derived CDR1 and CDR2 are SGHTS and YDEGEE. The V end lost 2 bases, the J end lost 5 bases, and 11 bases lay between the germline ends. CDR3 length: 15 amino acids. CDR3 sequence reads: CASSFRKPWANVLTF. The DNA for the CDR3 is TGTGCCAGCAGCTTTCGAAAGCCTTGGGCCAACGTCCTGACTTTC.

This clonotype was detected many times. The chain recombines TRBV6-1 with TRBJ2-1; 9 nucleotides align to TRBD2. Germline V gives CDR1 MNHNS, CDR2 SASEGT. CDR3 length: 18 amino acids. V lost 7 bases, J lost 0 bases, and 13 bases stayed unmatched. CDR3 residues: CASMAGLAGDSSYNEQFF. The CDR3 nucleotides read TGTGCCAGCATGGCGGGGTTAGCGGGGGATAGCTCCTACAATGAGCAGTTCTTC.

The J gene is TRBJ1-1, the V gene TRBV6-5; D is perhaps TRBD1 (5 bases). V was clipped by 0 bases and J by 4 bases, with 18 bases between them. CDR1 is MNHEY and CDR2 is SVGAGI in the germline V gene. There are 17 residues in the CDR3. CDR3 residues: CASSYSRVWGGSTEAFF. CDR3 in DNA: TGTGCCAGCAGTTACTCGAGGGTTTGGGGGGGTAGCACTGAAGCTTTCTTT.

This clonotype was counted between two and nine times. The chain carries TRBV12-3 or TRBV12-4 and TRBJ1-6; D remains unclear. The CDR3 runs to 14 residues. V lost 4 bases and J lost 9, with 13 bases in between. Here the CDR3 DNA reads TGTGCCAGCAGTTGGGTCAGGCAGAGTTCACCCCTCCACTTT. The encoded protein is CASSWVRQSSPLHF.

This clonotype was recorded a few times. The DNA for the CDR3 is TGTGCCAGCAGACACCCGAGGGGGGCCTCTAGCACAGATACGCAGTATTTT. Translation gives CASRHPRGASSTDTQYF. J is TRBJ2-3 and V is TRBV12-3 or TRBV12-4; D may be TRBD1 or TRBD2 (6 bases each). This CDR3 has 17 amino acids. Trimming removed 6 bases at V and 0 bases at J, with 19 bases between.

The rearrangement links TRBV20-1 to TRBJ1-4; possibly TRBD1 for D (6 bases). Trimming left V 6 bases short and J 6 bases short, with 17 bases between. This CDR3 spans 14 amino acids. The germline V gene has CDR1 DFQATT and CDR2 SNEGSKA (reference sequence). The CDR3 nucleotides are TGCAGTGCAAGAAACAGGGTTGAAGATGAAAAACTGTTTTTT. It specifies CSARNRVEDEKLFF.

The chain has TRBV12-3 or TRBV12-4 and TRBJ1-5; TRBD1 matches at 8 bases. This CDR3 contains 14 residues. V lost 5 bases and J lost 6; bases outside the gene matches: 6. This CDR3 reads CASSPQGAVQPQHF. CDR3 DNA sequence: TGTGCCAGCAGTCCTCAGGGGGCTGTTCAGCCCCAGCATTTT.

This clonotype has more than one count but fewer than ten. The J gene is TRBJ2-5, the V gene TRBV9; TRBD2 might be the D (6 bases). The germline V gene has CDR1 SGDLS and CDR2 YYNGEE. V shed 7 bases and J shed 11 bases, with 24 bases lying between them. This CDR3 has 14 residues. The CDR3 spells CASSGDRGYNEQYF. The DNA of the CDR3 is TGTGCCAGCTCGGGGGATCGGGGCTACAATGAGCAGTACTTC.

The table lists this clonotype with many counts. The chain joins TRBV29-1 to TRBJ2-1, with TRBD2 matching 10 bases. V was pared by 4 bases and J by 2 bases, with 5 bases of the junction left unmatched. This CDR3 region has 15 residues. The germline V gene has CDR1 SQVTM and CDR2 ANQGSEA. The CDR3 nucleotides are TGCAGCGTTGTAGCGGGGGGACCAACCTACAATGAGCAGTTCTTC. Protein sequence: CSVVAGGPTYNEQFF.

The V and J genes are TRBV5-1 and TRBJ2-3; D is possibly TRBD2 (6 bases). Germline assignment: CDR1 SGHRS and CDR2 YFSETQ. The CDR3 consists of 13 residues. The ends were cut back, 7 bases at V and 5 bases at J, with 14 bases in the middle. This CDR3 is CASGMGGRDTQYF. The CDR3 bases are TGCGCCAGCGGCATGGGGGGTCGAGATACGCAGTATTTT. The full variable domain, its missing parts supplied by reference TRBV5-1 and TRBJ2-3, is KAGVTQTPRYLIKTRGQQVTLSCSPISGHRSVSWYQQTPGQGLQFLFEYFSETQRNKGNFPGRFSGRQFSNSRSEMNVSTLELGDSALYLCASGMGGRDTQYFGPGTRLTVL.

This rearrangement joins TRBV12-3 or TRBV12-4 to TRBJ2-1; 12 bases align to TRBD2. The CDR3 is 16 residues long. V shed 1 base and J 9 bases; nucleotides not matched to a gene: 7. CDR3 protein: CASSLVLAGGVSEQFF. The DNA for the CDR3 is TGTGCCAGCAGTTTAGTTCTAGCGGGAGGGGTCAGTGAGCAGTTCTTC.

This rearrangement joins TRBV28 to TRBJ1-5; D remains unclear. Germline lookup yields CDR1 MDHEN and CDR2 SYDVKM. Trimming pared 3 bases from V and 0 bases from J, leaving 15 bases between. The CDR3 has 17 amino acids. CDR3 nucleotides: TGTGCCAGCAGTTTTGTCCAGGCACCTTATAGCAATCAGCCCCAGCATTTT. Its translation is CASSFVQAPYSNQPQHF. The variable domain in full, with the rest retrieved from reference TRBV28 and TRBJ1-5, is DVKVTQSSRYLVKRTGEKVFLECVQDMDHENMFWYRQDPGLGLRLIYFSYDVKMKEKGDIPEGYSVSREKKERFSLILESASTNQTSMYLCASSFVQAPYSNQPQHFGDGTRLSIL.

This clonotype was seen a handful of times. This chain uses TRBV30 with TRBJ1-2; 9 bases line up with TRBD1. The V gene's germline CDR1 is GTSNPN and CDR2 SVGIG (reference sequence). V lost 2 bases and J lost 8; bases outside the gene matches: 3. The CDR3 is 12 residues long. CDR3 residues: CAWSTGQGGYTF. DNA of the CDR3: TGTGCCTGGAGTACCGGACAGGGGGGCTACACCTTC.

The chain uses TRBV6-5 and TRBJ2-4, with 8 bases lining up with TRBD1. The DNA matches TRBJ2-7 better at its end, which makes the J call doubtful. Germline values: CDR1 MNHEY, CDR2 SVGAGI. The length of the CDR3 is 13 residues. The CDR3 protein is CASTGGQAYEQYF. The DNA for the CDR3 is TGTGCCAGCACAGGGGGCCAAGCCTACGAGCAGTACTTC.

This chain links TRBV12-3 or TRBV12-4 with TRBJ1-5, with 9 bases fitting TRBD1. This CDR3 has 21 residues. Germline trimming cut 1 base from V and 2 bases from J; bases unmatched to any gene: 18. In DNA form, the CDR3 reads TGTGCCAGCAGTTTAGTTAGGGGGAGGGACAGGGAATGGGTTGGCAATCAGCCCCAGCATTTT. Encoded protein: CASSLVRGRDREWVGNQPQHF.